This T cell receptor beta chain was retrieved from a study of esophageal squamous cell carcinoma under preoperative chemotherapy. Study-wide context: Both tumor-infiltrating lymphocytes and peripheral blood T cells had their TCR repertoires profiled.

As for this clonotype: Its target is unknown.

With 2 bases removed from V and 13 bases from J, the gap between germline ends came to 24 bases. This CDR3 region has 16 residues. Germline CDR1 is MNHNS and CDR2 is SASEGT. Overall study results and limits: Abundant clones tended to shrink rather than expand after paclitaxel-nedaplatin. Post-treatment tumor-infiltrating lymphocytes appeared partly derived from peripheral T cells migrating into the tumor.

The time point was: after preoperative PTX-NDP chemotherapy. Patients received paclitaxel-nedaplatin as preoperative chemotherapy before surgery. In TCRdb, the PCR reads were re-called with MiXCR into one record per CDR3 protein. The table records around 9,700 distinct CDR3 sequences, almost 65% of them present only once. This receptor was identified in a human donor with esophageal squamous cell carcinoma. The donor label of this sample is uncertain. This chain uses TRBV6-1 with TRBJ2-4; D is perhaps TRBD1 or TRBD2 (5 bases each). This sample was obtained from a patient given preoperative chemotherapy. CDR3 nucleotides: TGTGCCAGCAGTGAATTTTGGGGGAGAGCCACAGATATGCAGTACTTC. This translates into CASSEFWGRATDMQYF.